This T cell receptor beta chain is from a study of shared clonotypes between healthy human individuals. The CDR3 is 12 amino acids. Trimming left V 2 bases short and J 4 bases short, with 9 bases between. Germline CDR1 GTSNPN, CDR2 SVGIG (reference sequence). The repertoire was sequenced with immunoSEQ multiplex PCR; TCRdb's copy has only in-frame clones and lacks some. The data show around 990,000 clones, with 70% to 85% seen just once and about 0.94% held by the top ten. The source is a man aged 18 to 30 in good health. Some clones in this sample may be carry-over from other donors' samples. Specimen: memory CD4+ T cells from PBMCs. Subset defined: CD45RA-negative fraction. The chain is built from TRBV30 and TRBJ2-7; D not certain. CDR3 residues: CAWSTVLYEQYF. The CDR3 nucleotides read TGTGCCTGGAGTACAGTCCTATACGAGCAGTACTTC.